These T cell receptor beta chains were read from a single sample in a study of cytomegalovirus exposure and HLA in healthy donors. The repertoire was sequenced with immunoSEQ multiplex PCR; TCRdb's copy has only in-frame clones and lacks some. The profile shows some 160,000 clones, 70% to 80% of them singletons. The material sequenced was PBMCs. The receptors derive from a middle-aged man in good health and CMV-seropositive. Each CDR3 is given with its conserved first and last residue. Fields, in order: clone size, V gene, D gene, J gene, CDR3 protein, CDR3 DNA. D genes are given only for firm matches. Expanded clones are given a class, and other clones once, few, many or no size at all.

>NA|TRBV9|TRBD2|TRBJ2-3
CASSVVGRGTDTQYF
TGTGCCAGCAGCGTAGTAGGGAGGGGCACAGATACGCAGTATTTT
>NA|TRBV7-6|TRBD1|TRBJ2-2
CASSFGQAVNTGELFF
TGTGCCAGCAGCTTTGGACAGGCAGTTAACACCGGGGAGCTGTTTTTT
>NA|TRBV5-1|NA|TRBJ2-3
CASSHTATGKPDTQYF
TGCGCCAGCAGTCACACTGCTACAGGGAAGCCAGATACGCAGTATTTT
>NA|TRBV5-4|TRBD1|TRBJ2-3
CASSARQGRLRTDTQYF
TGTGCCAGCAGCGCCCGACAGGGGCGCCTTCGCACAGATACGCAGTATTTT
>NA|TRBV7-2|TRBD2|TRBJ2-2
CASSLASPGTTAPGELFF
TGTGCCAGCAGCTTAGCGAGTCCCGGGACTACCGCTCCCGGGGAGCTGTTTTTT
>few|TRBV7-2|TRBD2|TRBJ2-5
CTSGVSQETQYF
TGTACTAGCGGGGTTTCGCAAGAGACCCAGTACTTC
>NA|TRBV9|NA|TRBJ1-3
CASSAPGGAGNTIYF
TGTGCCAGCAGCGCCCCTGGAGGGGCCGGAAACACCATATATTTT
>NA|TRBV7-2|TRBD1|TRBJ2-1
CASSLGQGAANEQFF
TGTGCCAGCAGCTTGGGACAGGGGGCCGCCAATGAGCAGTTCTTC
>NA|TRBV6-1|NA|TRBJ2-5
CASSEAGLRETQYF
TGTGCCAGCAGTGAAGCGGGCCTCAGGGAGACCCAGTACTTC
>NA|TRBV28|NA|TRBJ1-4
CASRLRGANEKLFF
TGTGCCAGCAGGCTCAGGGGTGCCAATGAAAAACTGTTTTTT
>NA|TRBV7-9|NA|TRBJ2-2
CASSSTGDTGELFF
TGTGCCAGCAGCTCGACAGGAGACACCGGGGAGCTGTTTTTT
>NA|TRBV5-5|NA|TRBJ2-3
CASSLVGRASTDTQYF
TGTGCCAGCAGCTTGGTGGGCAGGGCTTCCACAGATACGCAGTATTTT
>once|TRBV4-1|NA|TRBJ1-1
CASSQGGGANTEAFF
TGCGCCAGCAGCCAAGGAGGGGGGGCGAACACTGAAGCTTTCTTT
>few|TRBV27|NA|TRBJ2-7
CASSLSPKNEQYF
TGTGCCAGCAGTTTAAGCCCCAAAAACGAGCAGTACTTC
>NA|TRBV4-3|NA|TRBJ2-3
CASSQGITSTDTQYF
TGCGCCAGCAGCCAAGGCATAACTAGCACAGATACGCAGTATTTT
>NA|TRBV5-4|TRBD2|TRBJ2-7
CAVTGTNSYEQYF
TGTGCCGTCACCGGGACTAACTCCTACGAGCAGTACTTC
>once|TRBV10-3|NA|TRBJ2-5
CAISETGMAEETQYF
TGTGCCATCAGTGAAACAGGGATGGCGGAAGAGACCCAGTACTTC
>NA|TRBV11-2|TRBD1|TRBJ1-5
CASSHGQGNQPQHF
TGTGCCAGCAGCCATGGACAGGGAAATCAGCCCCAGCATTTT
>NA|TRBV25-1|NA|TRBJ1-2
CASTRRSGKGYTF
TGTGCCAGCACCCGAAGGTCGGGGAAGGGCTACACCTTC